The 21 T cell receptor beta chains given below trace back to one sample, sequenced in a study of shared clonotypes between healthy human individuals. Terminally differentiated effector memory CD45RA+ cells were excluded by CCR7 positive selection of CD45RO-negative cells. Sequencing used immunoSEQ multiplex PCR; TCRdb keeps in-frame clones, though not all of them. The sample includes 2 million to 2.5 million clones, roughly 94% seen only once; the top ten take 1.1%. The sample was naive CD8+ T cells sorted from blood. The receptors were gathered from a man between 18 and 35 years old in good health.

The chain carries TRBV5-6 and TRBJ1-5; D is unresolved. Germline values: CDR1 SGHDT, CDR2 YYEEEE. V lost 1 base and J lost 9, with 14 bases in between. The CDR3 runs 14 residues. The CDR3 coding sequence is TGTGCCAGCAGCTTGTTTCAGAACACATGGCCCCAGCATTTT. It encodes CASSLFQNTWPQHF.

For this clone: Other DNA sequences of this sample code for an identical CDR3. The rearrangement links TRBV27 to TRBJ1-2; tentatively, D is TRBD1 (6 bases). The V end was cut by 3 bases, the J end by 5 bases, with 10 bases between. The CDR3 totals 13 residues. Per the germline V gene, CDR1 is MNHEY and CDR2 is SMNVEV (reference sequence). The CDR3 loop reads CASSFAGAYGYTF. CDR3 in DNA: TGTGCCAGCAGTTTTGCGGGGGCGTATGGCTACACCTTC.

The CDR3 nucleotides read TGTGCCAGCAGTCCCACTGCTTTTGCCTCCTACGAGCAGTACTTC. This gives the protein CASSPTAFASYEQYF. This chain joins TRBV28 and TRBJ2-7; D call uncertain. The germline gives CDR1 MDHEN, CDR2 SYDVKM. V was cut by 5 bases and J by 0 bases, with 14 bases left in between. This CDR3 has 15 residues.

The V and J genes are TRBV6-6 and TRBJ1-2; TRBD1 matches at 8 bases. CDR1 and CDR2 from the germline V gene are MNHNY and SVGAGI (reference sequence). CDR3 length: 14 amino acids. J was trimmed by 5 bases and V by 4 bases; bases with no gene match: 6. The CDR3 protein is CASSFGTGTYGYTF. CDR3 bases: TGTGCCAGCAGTTTCGGGACAGGAACTTATGGCTACACCTTC.

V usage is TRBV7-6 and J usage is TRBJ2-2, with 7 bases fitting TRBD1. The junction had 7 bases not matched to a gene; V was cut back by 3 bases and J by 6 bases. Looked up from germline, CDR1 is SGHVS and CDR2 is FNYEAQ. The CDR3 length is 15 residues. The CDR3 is CASSFYPQGAGELFF. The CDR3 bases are TGTGCCAGCAGCTTCTACCCCCAGGGGGCCGGGGAGCTGTTTTTT.

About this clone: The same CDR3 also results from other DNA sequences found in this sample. CDR3 protein: CSAADSYEQYF. CDR3 coding DNA: TGCAGTGCTGCGGACAGCTACGAGCAGTACTTC. This chain connects TRBV20-1 to TRBJ2-7; D perhaps matches TRBD1 (6 bases). Trimming left V 5 bases short and J 3 bases short, with 8 bases between. The CDR3 loop spans 11 amino acids. CDR1 and CDR2 from the germline V gene are DFQATT and SNEGSKA (reference sequence).

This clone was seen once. The CDR3 DNA reads as TGTGCCAGCAGCTTCCGAGCCGCACTAGCGGGAGGGCCAACAGATACGCAGTATTTT. Translating it yields CASSFRAALAGGPTDTQYF. The genes are TRBV13 and TRBJ2-3, with 13 positions matching TRBD2. With V trimmed by 3 bases and J by 3 bases, 12 bases remained unmatched. Germline CDR1 and CDR2: PRHDT and FYEKMQ (reference sequence). This CDR3 is built from 19 residues. Variable domain in full (rest from reference TRBV13 and TRBJ2-3): AAGVIQSPRHLIKEKRETATLKCYPIPRHDTVYWYQQGPGQDPQFLISFYEKMQSDKGSIPDRFSAQQFSDYHSELNMSSLELGDSALYFCASSFRAALAGGPTDTQYFGPGTRLTVL.

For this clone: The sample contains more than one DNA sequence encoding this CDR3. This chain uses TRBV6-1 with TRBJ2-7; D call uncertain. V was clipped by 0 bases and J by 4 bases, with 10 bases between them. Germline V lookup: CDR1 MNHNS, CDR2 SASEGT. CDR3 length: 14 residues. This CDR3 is CASSEALTGYEQYF. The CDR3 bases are TGTGCCAGCAGTGAAGCCCTGACCGGGTACGAGCAGTACTTC.

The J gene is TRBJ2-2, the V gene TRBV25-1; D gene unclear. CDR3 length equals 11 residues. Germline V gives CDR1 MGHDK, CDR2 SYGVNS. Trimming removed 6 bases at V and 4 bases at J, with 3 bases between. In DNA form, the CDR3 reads TGTGCCAGCAGGTCCACCGGGGAGCTGTTTTTT. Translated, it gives CASRSTGELFF.

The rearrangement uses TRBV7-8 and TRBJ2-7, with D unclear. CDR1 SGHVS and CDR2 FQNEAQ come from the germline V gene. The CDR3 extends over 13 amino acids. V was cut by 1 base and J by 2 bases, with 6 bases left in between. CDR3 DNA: TGTGCCAGCAGCTTAGTTCTGGCCTACGAGCAGTACTTC. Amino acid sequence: CASSLVLAYEQYF.

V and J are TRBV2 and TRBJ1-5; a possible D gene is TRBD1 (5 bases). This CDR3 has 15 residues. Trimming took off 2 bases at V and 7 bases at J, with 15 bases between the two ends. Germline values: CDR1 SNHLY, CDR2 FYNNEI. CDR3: CASSEFSGTGQPQHF. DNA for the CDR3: TGTGCCAGCAGTGAATTCTCTGGGACGGGACAGCCCCAGCATTTT.

The CDR3 nucleotides read TGTGCCAGCAGCCTAGGGGACCCGGGGATGGGAACTGAAGCTTTCTTT. Its translation: CASSLGDPGMGTEAFF. The chain couples TRBV27 to TRBJ1-1; a weak D match, TRBD1 (5 bases). The CDR3 runs to 16 residues. Germline CDR1 MNHEY, CDR2 SMNVEV (reference sequence). Trimming cost V 6 bases and J 5 bases, with 22 bases left between them.

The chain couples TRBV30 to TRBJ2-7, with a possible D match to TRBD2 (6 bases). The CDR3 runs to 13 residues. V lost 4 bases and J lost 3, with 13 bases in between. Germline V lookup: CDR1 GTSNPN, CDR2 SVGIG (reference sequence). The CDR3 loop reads CAWMPGGGYEQYF. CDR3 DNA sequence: TGTGCCTGGATGCCCGGGGGAGGCTACGAGCAGTACTTC.

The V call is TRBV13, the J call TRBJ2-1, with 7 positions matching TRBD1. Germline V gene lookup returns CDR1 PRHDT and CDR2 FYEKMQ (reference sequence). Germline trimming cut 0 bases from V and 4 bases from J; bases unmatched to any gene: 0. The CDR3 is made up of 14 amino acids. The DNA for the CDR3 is TGTGCCAGCAGCTTAGGGACAGGGTACAATGAGCAGTTCTTC. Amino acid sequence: CASSLGTGYNEQFF.

The CDR3, as DNA: TGCAGCGCCGAAGACTCGAACACTGAAGCTTTCTTT. Translation: CSAEDSNTEAFF. The chain employs TRBV29-1 and TRBJ1-1; unclear D gene. Trimming took off 7 bases at V and 1 base at J, with 10 bases between the two ends. Germline values: CDR1 SQVTM, CDR2 ANQGSEA. The CDR3 totals 12 residues.

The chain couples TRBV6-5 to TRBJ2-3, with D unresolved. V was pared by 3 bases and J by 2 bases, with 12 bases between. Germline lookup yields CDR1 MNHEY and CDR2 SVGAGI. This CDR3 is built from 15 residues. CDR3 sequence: CASSYVDTYTDTQYF. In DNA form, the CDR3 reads TGTGCCAGCAGTTATGTTGACACCTACACAGATACGCAGTATTTT.

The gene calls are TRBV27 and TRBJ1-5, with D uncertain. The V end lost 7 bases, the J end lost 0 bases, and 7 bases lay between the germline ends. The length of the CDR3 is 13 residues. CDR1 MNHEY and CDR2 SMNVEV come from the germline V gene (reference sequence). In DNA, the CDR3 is TGTGCCAGCATGAGCTATAGCAATCAGCCCCAGCATTTT. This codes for CASMSYSNQPQHF.

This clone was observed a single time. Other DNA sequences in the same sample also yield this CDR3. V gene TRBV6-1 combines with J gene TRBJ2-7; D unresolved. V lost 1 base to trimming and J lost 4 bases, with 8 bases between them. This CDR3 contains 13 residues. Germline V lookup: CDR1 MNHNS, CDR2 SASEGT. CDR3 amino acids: CASSEDSLYEQYF. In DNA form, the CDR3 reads TGTGCCAGCAGTGAAGATAGCCTATACGAGCAGTACTTC.

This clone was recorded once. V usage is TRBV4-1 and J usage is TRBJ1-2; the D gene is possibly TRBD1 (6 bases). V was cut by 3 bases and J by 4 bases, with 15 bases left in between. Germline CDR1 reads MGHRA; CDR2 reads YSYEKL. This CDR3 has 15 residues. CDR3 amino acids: CASSQHRGQAYGYTF. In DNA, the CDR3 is TGCGCCAGCAGCCAGCATCGGGGGCAGGCCTATGGCTACACCTTC.

CDR3 residues: CASSPQAGGNYEQYF. The CDR3, as DNA: TGTGCCAGCTCACCACAAGCGGGGGGCAACTACGAGCAGTACTTC. The chain is built from TRBV18 and TRBJ2-7, with 9 bases identical to TRBD2. Germline-derived CDR1 and CDR2 are KGHSH and LQKENI. V shed 1 base and J 3 bases; nucleotides not matched to a gene: 4. The length of the CDR3 is 15 residues.

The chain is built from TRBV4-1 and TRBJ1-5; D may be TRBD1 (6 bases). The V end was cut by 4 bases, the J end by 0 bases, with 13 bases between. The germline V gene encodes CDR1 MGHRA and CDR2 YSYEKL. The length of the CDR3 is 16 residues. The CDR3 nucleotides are TGCGCCAGCAGCCTCGAGGGGGGATCTAGCAATCAGCCCCAGCATTTT. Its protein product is CASSLEGGSSNQPQHF.